A selection of T cell receptor beta chains follows, all from one sample in a study of blood T cell repertoires in COVID-19. Some clones are missing from TCRdb's copy, which holds only in-frame ones; the method was immunoSEQ multiplex PCR. Of about 230,000 clones in the sample, 80% to 90% were seen once. Sequenced input: peripheral blood. These TCRs come from a man aged 45 to 65 with COVID-19, enrolled during active disease. Each CDR3 is given with its conserved first and last residue. The D gene is left open where the match is weak. Expanded clones are given a class, and other clones once, few, many or no size at all.

V,D,size,J,DNA,CDR3
TRBV7-6,TRBD1,.,TRBJ1-3,TGTGCCAGCAGCGGGGGATTGACAGGGGTGGCTGGAAACACCATATATTTT,CASSGGLTGVAGNTIYF
TRBV7-3,TRBD2,.,TRBJ2-2,TGTGCCAGCAGCTTCAGCGCGGGGGCGAACACCGGGGAGCTGTTTTTT,CASSFSAGANTGELFF
TRBV5-1,TRBD1,.,TRBJ2-7,TGCGCCAGCAGCTTCACGGGACAGGGTTTCGAGCAGTACTTC,CASSFTGQGFEQYF
TRBV18,.,.,TRBJ2-7,TGTGCCAGCTCACCAAGGACAGACTACGAGCAGTACTTC,CASSPRTDYEQYF
TRBV19,.,.,TRBJ2-7,TGTGCCAGTAGTACGGGACTGTCGTACGAGCAGTACTTC,CASSTGLSYEQYF
TRBV4-2,TRBD1,.,TRBJ1-4,TGTGCCAGCAGCCAAATCCCCGGCCAAGGGGACAGGGATGATGAAAAACTGTTTTTT,CASSQIPGQGDRDDEKLFF
TRBV29-1,TRBD1,.,TRBJ1-2,TGCAGCGTCTCGACAGGGTCGACCTATGGCTACACCTTC,CSVSTGSTYGYTF
TRBV3-1/TRBV3-2,TRBD1,few,TRBJ1-5,TGTGCCAGCAGCCAGGGGACAGGCGAGCCCCAGCATTTT,CASSQGTGEPQHF
TRBV19,TRBD1,.,TRBJ1-1,TGTGCCAGTAGTAAATACACAGGGGGCTTTACTAATGAAGCTTTCTTT,CASSKYTGGFTNEAFF
TRBV7-2,TRBD1,.,TRBJ1-4,TGTGCCAGCAGGTACCGGGACAGTCGTAATGAAAAACTGTTTTTT,CASRYRDSRNEKLFF
TRBV13,TRBD1,.,TRBJ1-6,TGTGCCAGCAGCCTCCGGGACAGATATAATTCACCCCTCCACTTT,CASSLRDRYNSPLHF